This T cell receptor beta chain was profiled in a study of OX40 agonist ivuxolimab in advanced cancers. Study-wide context: Ivuxolimab is an agonistic anti-OX40 (CD134) antibody, and patients were treated with it. Patients received intravenous ivuxolimab every 2 weeks at 0.01 to 10 mg/kg.

Method: immunoSEQ multiplex PCR; TCRdb's copy keeps in-frame clones and lacks some. Of around 74,000 clones in the sample, approximately 90% were seen once. Germline V gene sequence: CDR1 SGHDN, CDR2 FVKESK. This CDR3 has 13 residues. V lost 6 bases, J lost 3 bases, and 11 bases lay in between. Sequencing used CD4+ or CD8+ T cells sorted from blood, obtained in a trial of the OX40 agonist ivuxolimab. The TCR was taken from an adult with an advanced solid tumor such as melanoma, head and neck, liver or kidney cancer. The chain carries TRBV14 and TRBJ1-2; a weak D match, TRBD1 (6 bases). The CDR3 here is CASSRGGYYGYTF. Written as DNA, the CDR3 is TGTGCCAGCAGTAGGGGGGGGTACTATGGCTACACCTTC.